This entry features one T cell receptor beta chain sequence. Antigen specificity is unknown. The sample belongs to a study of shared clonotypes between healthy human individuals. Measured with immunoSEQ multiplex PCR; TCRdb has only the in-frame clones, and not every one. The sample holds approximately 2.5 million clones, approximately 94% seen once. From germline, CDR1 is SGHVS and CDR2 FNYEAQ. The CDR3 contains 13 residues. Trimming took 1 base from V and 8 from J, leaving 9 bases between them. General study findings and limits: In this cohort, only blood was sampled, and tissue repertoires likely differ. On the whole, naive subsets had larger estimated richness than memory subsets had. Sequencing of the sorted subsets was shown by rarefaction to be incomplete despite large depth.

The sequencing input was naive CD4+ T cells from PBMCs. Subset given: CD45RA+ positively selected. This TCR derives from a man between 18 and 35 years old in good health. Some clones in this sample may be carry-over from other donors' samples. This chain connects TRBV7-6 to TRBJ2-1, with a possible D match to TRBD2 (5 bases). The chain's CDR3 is CASSLGLLDEQFF. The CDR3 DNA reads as TGTGCCAGCAGCTTAGGACTATTAGATGAGCAGTTCTTC.